Listed below are T cell receptor beta chains from one sample, sequenced in a study of OX40 agonist ivuxolimab in advanced cancers. Some clones are missing from TCRdb's copy, which holds only in-frame ones; the method was immunoSEQ multiplex PCR. Counted here are approximately 30,000 clones, about 92% occurring once; the ten biggest clones make up around 30%. Sequencing was performed on CD4+ or CD8+ T cells sorted from blood, taken in a trial of the OX40 agonist ivuxolimab. The receptors shown here come from an adult with an advanced solid tumor such as melanoma, head and neck, liver or kidney cancer. CDR3s include the opening cysteine and the closing phenylalanine or tryptophan.

j_call: TRBJ1-5; cdr3_length: 14; v_call: TRBV5-6; cdr3_aa: CASSFGQGPSTQHF
j_call: TRBJ1-1; cdr3_length: 14; v_call: TRBV4-2; cdr3_aa: CASSQVGENTEAFF
j_call: TRBJ2-7; cdr3_length: 13; v_call: TRBV27; cdr3_aa: CASSQTGWNEQYF
j_call: TRBJ1-4; cdr3_length: 14; v_call: TRBV27; cdr3_aa: CASSLRGLEEKLFF
j_call: TRBJ2-3; cdr3_length: 15; v_call: TRBV7-8; cdr3_aa: CASTRLATSTDTQYF
j_call: TRBJ2-3; cdr3_length: 14; v_call: TRBV7-9; cdr3_aa: CASSRQGGADTQYF
j_call: TRBJ2-7; cdr3_length: 15; v_call: TRBV27; cdr3_aa: CASSLSIGGSNEQYF
j_call: TRBJ2-2; cdr3_length: 16; v_call: TRBV5-6; cdr3_aa: CASSFIAREGTGELFF
j_call: TRBJ2-2; cdr3_length: 13; v_call: TRBV9; cdr3_aa: CASSASDTGELFF
j_call: TRBJ2-3; cdr3_length: 15; v_call: TRBV7-6; cdr3_aa: CASSSGQRVTDTQYF
j_call: TRBJ2-7; cdr3_length: 14; v_call: TRBV9; cdr3_aa: CASSVSGGPGEQYF